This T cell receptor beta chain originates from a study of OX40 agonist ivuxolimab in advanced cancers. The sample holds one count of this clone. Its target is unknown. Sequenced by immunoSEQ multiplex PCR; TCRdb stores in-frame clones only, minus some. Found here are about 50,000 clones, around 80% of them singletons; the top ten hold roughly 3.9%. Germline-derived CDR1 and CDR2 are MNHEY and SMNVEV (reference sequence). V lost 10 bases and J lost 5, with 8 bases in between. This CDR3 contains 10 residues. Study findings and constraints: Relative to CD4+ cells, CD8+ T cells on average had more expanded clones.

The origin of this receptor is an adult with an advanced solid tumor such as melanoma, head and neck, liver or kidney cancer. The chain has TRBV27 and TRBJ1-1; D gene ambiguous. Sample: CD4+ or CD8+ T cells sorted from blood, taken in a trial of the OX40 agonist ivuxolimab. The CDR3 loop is CAIPGTEAFF. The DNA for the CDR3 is TGTGCCATCCCCGGAACTGAAGCTTTCTTT.